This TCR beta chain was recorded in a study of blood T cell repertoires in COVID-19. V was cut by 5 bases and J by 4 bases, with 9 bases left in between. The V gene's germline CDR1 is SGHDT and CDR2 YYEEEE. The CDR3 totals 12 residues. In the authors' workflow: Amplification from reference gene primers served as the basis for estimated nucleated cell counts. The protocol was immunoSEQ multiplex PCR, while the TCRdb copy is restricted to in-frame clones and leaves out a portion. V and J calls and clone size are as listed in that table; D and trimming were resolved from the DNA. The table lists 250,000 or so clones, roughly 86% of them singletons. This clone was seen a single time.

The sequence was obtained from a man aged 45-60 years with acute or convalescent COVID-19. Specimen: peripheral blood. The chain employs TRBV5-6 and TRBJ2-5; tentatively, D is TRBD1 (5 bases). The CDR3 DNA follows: TGTGCCAGCAGTGACAGTCGAGAGACCCAGTACTTC. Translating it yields CASSDSRETQYF.